These 32 T cell receptor beta chains share one sample of origin, sequenced in a study of blood T cell repertoires in COVID-19. Repertoires were generated with immunoSEQ multiplex PCR, while TCRdb's copy carries only in-frame clones and drops some. The table lists over 70,000 clones, 75% to 80% of them singletons. The material sequenced was peripheral blood. All receptors come from a man in his 70s with COVID-19, enrolled during active disease.

This clone occurred a few times. The gene calls are TRBV6-2 or TRBV6-3 and TRBJ1-5, with a weak D call TRBD1 (5 bases). Per the germline V gene, CDR1 is MNHEY and CDR2 is SVGEGT. Trimming removed 5 bases at V and 7 bases at J, with 24 bases between. The CDR3 consists of 17 residues. CDR3 region: CASSQRDRGQSRQPQHF. In DNA form, the CDR3 reads TGTGCCAGCAGTCAGCGCGATAGGGGCCAAAGTAGACAGCCCCAGCATTTT.

This chain joins TRBV2 and TRBJ2-7; possible D gene TRBD1, 6 bases. Trimming cost V 5 bases and J 12 bases, with 17 bases left between them. CDR3 length: 12 amino acids. The germline CDR1 and CDR2 sequences are SNHLY and FYNNEI. The CDR3 DNA reads as TGTGCCAGCAGTTCCCGGGACAATCAGCCGTACTTC. This translates into CASSSRDNQPYF.

The chain combines TRBV11-2 with TRBJ2-7; a possible D gene is TRBD2 (6 bases). Germline-derived CDR1 and CDR2 are SGHAT and FQNNGV. The CDR3 is 15 residues long. V dropped 6 bases and J dropped 0 bases, with 15 bases sitting between them. CDR3 DNA: TGTGCCAGCAGGGCCGGGACCGGGAGCTCCTACGAGCAGTACTTC. It is translated as CASRAGTGSSYEQYF.

This rearrangement joins TRBV3-1 (or the pseudogene TRBV3-2) to TRBJ1-1; tentatively, D is TRBD1 (6 bases). V lost 0 bases to trimming and J lost 4 bases, with 15 bases between them. The V gene's germline CDR1 is LGHDT and CDR2 YNNKEL (reference sequence). The CDR3 is made up of 16 amino acids. CDR3 region: CASSQEQGEGITEAFF. The CDR3 nucleotides are TGTGCCAGCAGCCAAGAACAGGGCGAGGGGATCACTGAAGCTTTCTTT.

The chain has TRBV6-2 or TRBV6-3 and TRBJ1-4; TRBD1 agrees at 8 bases. J lost 8 bases, V lost 2 bases, and 4 bases had no gene match. This CDR3 region has 14 residues. Germline V gives CDR1 MNHEY, CDR2 SVGEGT. CDR3 residues: CASSYQGAVEKLFF. CDR3 in DNA: TGTGCCAGCAGTTACCAGGGGGCGGTGGAAAAACTGTTTTTT.

The rearrangement joins TRBV28 to TRBJ2-7; D remains ambiguous. The germline V gene has CDR1 MDHEN and CDR2 SYDVKM. There are 12 residues in the CDR3. V was pared by 1 base and J by 7 bases, with 8 bases between. CDR3 nucleotides: TGTGCCAGCAGTTTATTCCTGAGGGAGCAGTACTTC. The encoded protein is CASSLFLREQYF.

J is TRBJ1-2 and V is TRBV15, with 7 bases lining up with TRBD1. Germline V gene sequence: CDR1 LNHNV, CDR2 YYDKDF (reference sequence). The CDR3 contains 12 residues. J was trimmed by 4 bases and V by 11 bases; bases with no gene match: 7. The CDR3 protein is CAVSTGSYGYTF. CDR3 nucleotides: TGTGCCGTCTCGACAGGGAGCTATGGCTACACCTTC.

The gene calls are TRBV7-9 and TRBJ2-1; TRBD1 matches 7 bases. The ends lost 2 bases at V and 6 bases at J; junction bases unmatched: 7. Germline CDR1 is SEHNR and CDR2 is FQNEAQ (reference sequence). The CDR3 extends over 15 amino acids. The CDR3, as DNA: TGTGCCAGCAGCTTACAGACAGGGCTAGGCAATGAGCAGTTCTTC. Its translation: CASSLQTGLGNEQFF.

The J gene is TRBJ2-3, the V gene TRBV21-1; no check of the table's D call, TRBD2, against the DNA was made. TRBV21-1 is given as a pseudogene. This CDR3 comprises 16 residues. The DNA of the CDR3 is TGTGCCAGCAGCAAAATGACGGGAGGAGGGACAGATACGCAGTATTTT. This codes for CASSKMTGGGTDTQYF.

The genes are TRBV9 and TRBJ1-5; D is ambiguous. The CDR3 spans 13 residues. Germline V gene lookup returns CDR1 SGDLS and CDR2 YYNGEE. The V end lost 0 bases, the J end lost 7 bases, and 8 bases lay between the germline ends. The CDR3 protein is CASSVGERQPQHF. CDR3 nucleotides: TGTGCCAGCAGCGTAGGGGAGAGACAGCCCCAGCATTTT.

This clone was counted between two and nine times. The chain carries TRBV7-2 and TRBJ1-5, with D perhaps TRBD1 (6 bases). This CDR3 contains 15 residues. V was pared by 5 bases and J by 2 bases, with 13 bases between. CDR1 and CDR2 from the germline V gene are SGHTA and FQGNSA. This chain's CDR3 is CASSQGAGGNQPQHF. CDR3 in DNA: TGTGCCAGCAGCCAAGGGGCAGGGGGCAATCAGCCCCAGCATTTT.

J is TRBJ1-2 and V is TRBV9; D may be TRBD1 (6 bases). Trimming removed 3 bases at V and 6 bases at J, with 12 bases between. Germline V CDR1 and CDR2: SGDLS, YYNGEE. The CDR3 sequence is 13 residues long. CDR3 region: CASSEAGVDGYTF. CDR3 bases: TGTGCCAGCAGCGAGGCAGGGGTGGATGGCTACACCTTC.

CDR3 DNA sequence: TGTGCCAGCAGCCTGTCCGCGTCTAGCACAGATACGCAGTATTTT. This translates into CASSLSASSTDTQYF. The gene calls are TRBV9 and TRBJ2-3; unclear D gene. V lost 4 bases and J lost 0, with 12 bases in between. Germline loops: CDR1 SGDLS, CDR2 YYNGEE. This CDR3 has 15 amino acids.

A few counts support this clone. CDR3 in DNA: TGCGCCAGCAGCCAAGGCCCAGGAATGAACACTGAAGCTTTCTTT. Its translation: CASSQGPGMNTEAFF. The chain has TRBV4-3 and TRBJ1-1, with D hard to call. Trimming stripped 1 base from V and 0 bases from J, with 9 bases between. Per the germline V gene, CDR1 is LGHNA and CDR2 is YSLEER. This CDR3 region has 15 residues.

The chain employs TRBV27 and TRBJ2-7; D might be TRBD1 (6 bases). V lost 2 bases and J 1 base, leaving 12 bases between the germline ends. CDR3 length: 15 residues. Germline values: CDR1 MNHEY, CDR2 SMNVEV (reference sequence). Here the CDR3 reads CASSLGQHLSYEQYF. CDR3 nucleotide sequence: TGTGCCAGCAGTTTAGGACAGCATTTATCCTACGAGCAGTACTTC.

The rearrangement uses TRBV7-9 and TRBJ1-1; D call uncertain. This CDR3 contains 14 residues. V lost 5 bases to trimming and J lost 1 base, with 11 bases between them. The germline V gene encodes CDR1 SEHNR and CDR2 FQNEAQ (reference sequence). The CDR3 sequence: CASSATGANTEAFF. CDR3 nucleotide sequence: TGTGCCAGCAGCGCCACCGGAGCGAACACTGAAGCTTTCTTT.

V gene TRBV5-1 combines with J gene TRBJ2-1, with TRBD2 matching 7 bases. Germline CDR1 is SGHRS and CDR2 is YFSETQ. V lost 0 bases and J lost 0; bases outside the gene matches: 0. This CDR3 contains 15 residues. DNA of the CDR3: TGCGCCAGCAGCTTGGGGGAGGGCTCCTACAATGAGCAGTTCTTC. Translating it yields CASSLGEGSYNEQFF.

The chain links TRBV11-2 to TRBJ2-1, with D tentatively TRBD1 (6 bases). V gave up 2 bases and J gave up 4 bases, with 21 bases separating them. The length of the CDR3 is 18 residues. Germline assignment: CDR1 SGHAT and CDR2 FQNNGV. The CDR3 is CASSLRGGPDRKYNEQFF. DNA of the CDR3: TGTGCCAGCAGCTTAAGAGGCGGCCCGGACAGAAAATACAATGAGCAGTTCTTC.

This clone was found a few times. The V and J genes are TRBV28 and TRBJ2-7, with D possibly being TRBD1 (6 bases). The germline gives CDR1 MDHEN, CDR2 SYDVKM. With 5 bases removed from V and 3 bases from J, the gap between germline ends came to 23 bases. The CDR3 length is 17 residues. CDR3 sequence (DNA): TGTGCCAGCAGTCACCAGCGCGACCGAGGGGGTCGCTACGAGCAGTACTTC. Protein product: CASSHQRDRGGRYEQYF.

This chain joins TRBV10-1 and TRBJ2-7; possible D gene TRBD1, 6 bases. The CDR3 sequence is 12 residues long. Germline V gene sequence: CDR1 WNHNN, CDR2 SYGVQD (reference sequence). The V end was cut by 7 bases, the J end by 5 bases, with 12 bases between. CDR3 sequence (DNA): TGCGCCAGCAAATGGGGGCTGGACGAGCAGTACTTC. Residues: CASKWGLDEQYF.

The V and J genes are TRBV28 and TRBJ2-3, with 7 bases matching TRBD1. The CDR3 extends over 14 amino acids. Germline CDR1 reads MDHEN; CDR2 reads SYDVKM. V was clipped by 6 bases and J by 0 bases; unmatched bases: 3. The chain's CDR3 is CASRRTGSTDTQYF. The CDR3 DNA reads TGTGCCAGCAGGAGGACAGGAAGCACAGATACGCAGTATTTT.

The chain combines TRBV7-8 with TRBJ1-5; no definite D call. Trimming took 1 base from V and 1 from J, leaving 8 bases between them. Germline values: CDR1 SGHVS, CDR2 FQNEAQ. The CDR3 totals 15 residues. The CDR3 loop reads CASSLGAVSNQPQHF. The CDR3 DNA follows: TGTGCCAGCAGCTTAGGAGCGGTAAGCAATCAGCCCCAGCATTTT.

This chain links TRBV5-5 with TRBJ1-4, with 7 bases that match TRBD1. Per germline, CDR1 SGHKS and CDR2 YYEKEE (reference sequence). V shed 0 bases and J 7 bases; nucleotides not matched to a gene: 6. The CDR3 has 15 residues. In DNA, the CDR3 is TGTGCCAGCAGCTTGGGACAGGGAACGGGTGAAAAACTGTTTTTT. It encodes CASSLGQGTGEKLFF.

The J gene is TRBJ1-5, the V gene TRBV3-1 (or the pseudogene TRBV3-2), with a tentative D call TRBD1 (5 bases). V was clipped by 2 bases and J by 4 bases, with 9 bases between them. This CDR3 has 14 amino acids. From germline, CDR1 is LGHDT and CDR2 YNNKEL (reference sequence). DNA of the CDR3: TGTGCCAGCAGCCAATCGACAGTTAATCAGCCCCAGCATTTT. This encodes CASSQSTVNQPQHF.

CDR3 DNA: TGCAGCGTTCTCGGCAGGGCCTTAGGGAACACTGAAGCTTTCTTT. Translating gives CSVLGRALGNTEAFF. The chain links TRBV29-1 to TRBJ1-1; possibly TRBD1 for D (5 bases). The CDR3 covers 15 residues. CDR1 and CDR2 (germline): SQVTM, ANQGSEA. Trimming took 5 bases from V and 1 from J, leaving 17 bases between them.

The gene calls are TRBV19 and TRBJ2-3, with 15 positions matching TRBD2. The length of the CDR3 is 18 residues. Germline CDR1 LNHDA, CDR2 SQIVND (reference sequence). V lost 6 bases, J lost 2 bases, and 9 bases stayed unmatched. The CDR3 sequence: CASSPVGTSGRNTDTQYF. The CDR3 nucleotides are TGTGCCAGTAGCCCCGTCGGGACTAGCGGGAGGAACACAGATACGCAGTATTTT.

The sample holds a few counts of this clone. The CDR3 DNA sequence: TGCGCCAGCAGCGTCGACTCAACCTACTACGAGCAGTACTTC. Its protein product is CASSVDSTYYEQYF. The V call is TRBV5-1, the J call TRBJ2-7; D gene uncertain. The CDR3 consists of 14 residues. Germline-derived CDR1 and CDR2 are SGHRS and YFSETQ. The germline V and J ends were trimmed by 4 bases and 3 bases, with 14 bases remaining between them.

J is TRBJ2-2 and V is TRBV7-2; TRBD2 might be the D (6 bases). Germline CDR1 reads SGHTA; CDR2 reads FQGNSA. Trimming took off 5 bases at V and 10 bases at J, with 11 bases between the two ends. The CDR3 extends over 12 amino acids. CDR3 loop: CASSPGLTELFF. CDR3 DNA: TGTGCCAGCAGCCCCGGACTAACGGAGCTGTTTTTT.

The CDR3 nucleotides read TGCGCCAGCAGCCAAGGGGTACCACAGGGCGGCGAGCAGTACTTC. It encodes CASSQGVPQGGEQYF. The chain uses TRBV4-3 and TRBJ2-7; tentatively, D is TRBD1 (6 bases). Per the germline V gene, CDR1 is LGHNA and CDR2 is YSLEER. The length of the CDR3 is 15 residues. V was shortened by 1 base and J by 6 bases, with 16 bases between the two germline ends.

The V call is TRBV10-3, the J call TRBJ2-3; TRBD2 matches 13 bases. The CDR3 is 16 amino acids. Germline CDR1 ENHRY, CDR2 SYGVKD. Losses at the gene ends were 3 bases for V and 4 bases for J; bases not matched to a gene: 4. CDR3 amino acids: CAISELAGGSADTQYF. In DNA, the CDR3 is TGTGCCATCAGTGAACTAGCGGGAGGGTCAGCAGATACGCAGTATTTT.

The sample holds a few counts of this clone. The chain uses TRBV6-5 and TRBJ1-1, with 7 bases aligning to TRBD1. The CDR3 is 14 amino acids. Trimming took 4 bases from V and 9 from J; bases not matched to a gene: 11. Germline V gives CDR1 MNHEY, CDR2 SVGAGI. CDR3 DNA: TGTGCCAGCAGTTCGGGACAGTTCATAAGGAAAGCTTTCTTT. The encoded protein is CASSSGQFIRKAFF.

The CDR3 here is CASSYPGQEGQPQHF. As DNA, the CDR3 is TGTGCCAGCAGTTACCCTGGACAGGAGGGGCAGCCCCAGCATTTT. This chain uses TRBV6-5 with TRBJ1-5; 7 bases map to TRBD1. Germline V gene data show CDR1 as MNHEY and CDR2 as SVGAGI. With 2 bases clipped from V and 7 bases from J, the junction kept 8 bases outside the gene matches. The CDR3 consists of 15 residues.